The subject of this entry is one T cell receptor beta chain. Assay: immunoSEQ multiplex PCR; the TCRdb copy retains only in-frame clones and omits some. The table shows 130,000 or so clones, with about four fifths occurring only once. This CDR3 contains 11 residues. Germline V gene data show CDR1 as SNHLY and CDR2 as FYNNEI. The V end was cut by 5 bases, the J end by 15 bases, with 11 bases between. This specimen comes from a study of blood T cell repertoires in COVID-19. The chain carries TRBV2 and TRBJ2-6, with D perhaps matching TRBD1 (5 bases). The TCR was taken from a man aged 50 to 60 who had recovered from COVID-19. Source material: PBMCs or T cells enriched from blood (not recorded which). CDR3 residues: CASSPQGALTF. The CDR3 nucleotides are TGTGCCAGCAGTCCCCAGGGCGCCCTGACTTTC.